This section outlines one T cell receptor (beta chain) sequence together with its context. The table lists this clone with a few counts. The antigen it recognizes is unknown. Base-call qualities are not available, and no considerably larger clone is one nucleotide away. The record originates from a study of blood T cell repertoires in COVID-19 (TCRdb year 2020). Regarding the research as a whole: Samples covering the acute and convalescent phases of COVID-19 were provided by collaborators in the United States, Italy and Spain. The repertoires were released in a freely available public database intended as a resource for research on the immune response to SARS-CoV-2. Where available, HLA class I and class II types were taken from metadata supplied by the sample provider and were not determined by assay-based typing. Nearly every sample came with metadata listing a de-identified subject ID, COVID-19 status, age in years and sex. The prospective study material was composed of cDNA or gDNA derived from T cells, B-cell-depleted T cells, or PBMCs. Samples came from the ongoing ImmuneRACE study (first 160 participants) plus 1,254 subjects from 6 global collaborators. The dataset comprised deeply sampled blood TCRbeta repertoires from subjects exposed to, actively infected with, or recovered from COVID-19.

A second Seattle source provided samples from volunteer blood donors who had recovered from COVID-19. Each collaborating institution followed its own protocols to collect whole blood in K2EDTA tubes. For TCRbeta analysis, collaborators shipped samples in one of three forms: frozen whole blood, isolated PBMCs, or DNA extracted from either of those sample types. The germline V gene gives CDR1 as MGHRA and CDR2 as YSYEKL. Measured from the cysteine to the phenylalanine, the CDR3 is 15 residues long. Just the 45-base CDR3 DNA is kept, in frame starting at base 1. V and J are trimmed by 1 base and 4 bases, and the gene matches miss 6 bases of the junction. The research as a whole found: The quantity of clinical and demographic metadata differed by source and by participant and was supplied without curation.

TCRbeta CDR3 regions were amplified from genomic DNA using the immunoSEQ Assay, a bias-controlled multiplex PCR. The published analysis was carried out like this. The number of nucleated cells in each sample was estimated from the amplification of reference gene primers within the assay. To quantify the absolute abundance of each unique TCRbeta CDR3 rearrangement, sequence reads were collapsed and filtered. For each sample, productive Simpson clonality was calculated by taking the square root of Simpson's diversity index across productive rearrangements. TCRdb carries this immuneACCESS record with in-frame sequences only. Its versions omit some clonotypes, under half of them owing to an unresolved V gene in the studies checked, with the rest unexplained. The V and J calls and clone size come from that table; D and trimming were worked out from the DNA. The sample data list more than 250,000 clones, and 75% to 90% of these were observed just once. The ten largest clones add up to less than 2.5% of the sample.

The material sequenced was peripheral blood. The chain employs TRBV4-1 and TRBJ2-7; a stretch of 8 junction bases matches TRBD1. The sequence derives from a woman in her 30s who had recovered from COVID-19. The nucleotides read TGCGCCAGCAGCCAAGTCATCGGGACAGGATACGAGCAGTACTTC. The encoded protein is CASSQVIGTGYEQYF.